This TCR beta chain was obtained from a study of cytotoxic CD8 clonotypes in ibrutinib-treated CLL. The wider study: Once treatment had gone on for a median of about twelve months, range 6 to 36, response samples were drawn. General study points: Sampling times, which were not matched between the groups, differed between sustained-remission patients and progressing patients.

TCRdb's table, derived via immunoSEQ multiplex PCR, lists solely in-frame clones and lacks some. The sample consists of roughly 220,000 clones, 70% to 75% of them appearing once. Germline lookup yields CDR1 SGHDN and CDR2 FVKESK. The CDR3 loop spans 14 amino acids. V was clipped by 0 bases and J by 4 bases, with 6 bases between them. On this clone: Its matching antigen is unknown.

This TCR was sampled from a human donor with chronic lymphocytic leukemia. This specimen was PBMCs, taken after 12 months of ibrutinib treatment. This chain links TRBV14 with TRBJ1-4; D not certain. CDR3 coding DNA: TGTGCCAGCAGCCAAGATCATGGTAATGAAAAACTGTTTTTT. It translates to CASSQDHGNEKLFF. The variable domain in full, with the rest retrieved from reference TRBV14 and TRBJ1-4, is EAGVTQFPSHSVIEKGQTVTLRCDPISGHDNLYWYRRVMGKEIKFLLHFVKESKQDESGMPNNRFLAERTGGTYSTLKVQPAELEDSGVYFCASSQDHGNEKLFFGSGTQLSVL.